These 5 T cell receptor beta chains came from one sample sequenced in a study of T cell repertoires in cytomegalovirus infection. TCRdb used MiXCR to reprocess the reads, holding one entry per CDR3 protein. Altogether 150,000 to 190,000 distinct CDR3 sequences are present, around 20% being singletons, with the ten largest covering 9.5% to 12%. Sequenced input: PBMCs. Receptors originate from a human donor in good health (CMV status not recorded). Some clones in this sample may be carry-over from other donors' samples.

This chain links TRBV7-9 with TRBJ2-6; D tentatively reads TRBD1 or TRBD2 (5 bases each). V shed 3 bases and J shed 1 base, with 7 bases lying between them. The CDR3 totals 15 residues. CDR1 is SEHNR, CDR2 FQNEAQ, per germline (reference sequence). CDR3 DNA: TGTGCCAGCAGCTTCTGGGGGTCTGGGGCCAACGTCCTGACTTTC. Its translation is CASSFWGSGANVLTF.

This clonotype was counted ten times or more. This chain uses TRBV7-2 with TRBJ2-1, with D uncertain. Germline V CDR1 and CDR2: SGHTA, FQGNSA. The V gene lost 1 base and the J gene lost 1 base, with 14 bases spanning the gap. The CDR3 covers 17 residues. The CDR3 coding sequence is TGTGCCAGCAGCTTAGAATCCCTAGTAGTTTCCTACAATGAGCAGTTCTTC. Translation: CASSLESLVVSYNEQFF.

In its sample, this clonotype was seen a few times. The gene calls are TRBV7-9 and TRBJ2-3; 7 bases fit TRBD2. V shed 5 bases, J shed 0 bases, and the junction held 8 bases outside the gene matches. The germline gives CDR1 SEHNR, CDR2 FQNEAQ (reference sequence). The CDR3 runs 16 residues. The CDR3 loop is CASSPPGLTSTDTQYF. CDR3 nucleotide sequence: TGTGCCAGCAGCCCACCGGGACTAACGAGCACAGATACGCAGTATTTT.

To note about this clonotype: A read error may produce the germline difference seen at one junction end. The chain joins TRBV11-2 to TRBJ2-3, with 7 bases matching TRBD1. The germline V gene has CDR1 SGHAT and CDR2 FQNNGV. This CDR3 region has 13 residues. CDR3 nucleotides: TGTGCCAGCAGCTTAGCATCCGGGACAGAGTTCTTTTTT. Translating it yields CASSLASGTEFFF. The entire variable domain, with the rest obtained from reference TRBV11-2 and TRBJ2-3, is as follows: EAGVAQSPRYKIIEKRQSVAFWCNPISGHATLYWYQQILGQGPKLLIQFQNNGVVDDSQLPKDRFSAERLKGVDSTLKIQPAKLEDSAVYLCASSLASGTEFFFGPGTRLTVL.

This clonotype was picked up many times. V gene TRBV7-6 combines with J gene TRBJ1-2; possibly TRBD1 for D (6 bases). This CDR3 contains 14 residues. Trimming pared 5 bases from V and 3 bases from J, leaving 13 bases between. CDR1 is SGHVS and CDR2 is FNYEAQ in the germline V gene. CDR3 nucleotides: TGTGCCAGCAGCACCACGGGACACGACTATGGCTACACCTTC. Its protein is CASSTTGHDYGYTF. Using reference TRBV7-6 and TRBJ1-2 for the parts outside the CDR3, the full variable domain is GAGVSQSPRYKVTKRGQDVALRCDPISGHVSLYWYRQALGQGPEFLTYFNYEAQQDKSGLPNDRFSAERPEGSISTLTIQRTEQRDSAMYRCASSTTGHDYGYTFGSGTRLTVV.